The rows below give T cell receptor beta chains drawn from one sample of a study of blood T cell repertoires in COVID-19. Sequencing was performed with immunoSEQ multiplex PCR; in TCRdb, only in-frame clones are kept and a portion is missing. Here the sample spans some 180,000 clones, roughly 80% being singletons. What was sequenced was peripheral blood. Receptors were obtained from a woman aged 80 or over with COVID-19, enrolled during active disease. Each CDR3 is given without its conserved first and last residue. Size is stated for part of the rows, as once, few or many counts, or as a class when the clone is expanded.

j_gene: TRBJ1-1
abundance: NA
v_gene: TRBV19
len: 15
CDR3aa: ASSSDQGADWDTEAF

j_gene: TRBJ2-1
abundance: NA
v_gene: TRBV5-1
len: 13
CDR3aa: ASSLTGAPYNEQF

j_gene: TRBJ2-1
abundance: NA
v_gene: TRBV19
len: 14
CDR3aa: ASSRPGAGAYNEQF

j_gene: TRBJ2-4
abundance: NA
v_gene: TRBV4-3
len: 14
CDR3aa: ASSQDPFLAKNIQY

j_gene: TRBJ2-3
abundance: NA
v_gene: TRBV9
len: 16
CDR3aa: ASSATYLGGGRTDTQY

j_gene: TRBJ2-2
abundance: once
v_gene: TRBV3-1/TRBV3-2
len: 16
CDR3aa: ASSQEFGVAENTGELF

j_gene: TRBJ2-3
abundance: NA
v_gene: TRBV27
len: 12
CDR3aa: ASTKRGRTDTQY

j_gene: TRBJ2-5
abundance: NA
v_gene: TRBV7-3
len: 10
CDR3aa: ASSSSRGTQY

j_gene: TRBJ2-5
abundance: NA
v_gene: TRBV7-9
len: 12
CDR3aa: ASSLEQGVETQY

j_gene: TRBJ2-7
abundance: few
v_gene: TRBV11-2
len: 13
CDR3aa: ASSLPTRRDYEQY

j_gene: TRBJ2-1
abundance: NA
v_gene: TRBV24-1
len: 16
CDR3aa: ATSDNLKSGQGYGEQF

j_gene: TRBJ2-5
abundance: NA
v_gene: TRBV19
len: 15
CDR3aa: ASSIGYSNDPQETQY

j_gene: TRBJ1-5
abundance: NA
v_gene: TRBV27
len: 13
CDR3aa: ASNPTGMRFGPQH

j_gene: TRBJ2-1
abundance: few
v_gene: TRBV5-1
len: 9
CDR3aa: ASSSSNEQF

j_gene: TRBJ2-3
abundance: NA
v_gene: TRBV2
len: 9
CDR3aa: ASSDSNTQY